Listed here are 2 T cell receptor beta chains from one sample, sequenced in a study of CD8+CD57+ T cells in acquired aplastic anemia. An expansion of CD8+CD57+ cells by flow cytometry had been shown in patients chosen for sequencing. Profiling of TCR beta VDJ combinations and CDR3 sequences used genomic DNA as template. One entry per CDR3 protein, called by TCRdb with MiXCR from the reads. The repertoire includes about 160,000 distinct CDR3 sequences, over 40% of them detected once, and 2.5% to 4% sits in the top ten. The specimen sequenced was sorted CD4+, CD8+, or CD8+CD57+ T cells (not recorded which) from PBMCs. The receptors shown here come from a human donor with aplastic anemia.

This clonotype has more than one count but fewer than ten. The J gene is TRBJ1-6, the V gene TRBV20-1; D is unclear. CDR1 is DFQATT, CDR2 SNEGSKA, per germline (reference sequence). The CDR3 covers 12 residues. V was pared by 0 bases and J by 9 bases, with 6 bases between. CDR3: CSARDVGSPLHF. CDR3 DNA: TGCAGTGCTAGAGATGTGGGTTCACCCCTCCACTTT.

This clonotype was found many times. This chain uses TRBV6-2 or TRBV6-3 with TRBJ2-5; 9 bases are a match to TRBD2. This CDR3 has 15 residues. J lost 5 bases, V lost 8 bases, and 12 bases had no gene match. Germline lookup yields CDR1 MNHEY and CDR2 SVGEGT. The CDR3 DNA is TGTGCCAGCTCCACAGCGGGAGGTAGTGGGGAGACCCAGTACTTC. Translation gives CASSTAGGSGETQYF.